The present entry profiles one T cell receptor beta chain with its context. Its specificity is unknown. The source of the sample is a study of cytomegalovirus exposure and HLA in healthy donors. Researchers ran the PCR with 60 Vbeta and 13 Jbeta primers. Profiled with immunoSEQ multiplex PCR; TCRdb holds only in-frame clones, not every one. This repertoire shows 110,000 or so clones, roughly 80% found once; its top ten account for roughly 5%. General study results and limits: Associated with cytomegalovirus, according to the listing, were 150 to 200 TCR beta chains. The authors considered a cluster of highly shared sequence variants likely to be a sequencing artifact.

The junction had 2 bases not matched to a gene; V was cut back by 3 bases and J by 3 bases. The CDR3 is 14 amino acids. CDR1 is KGHSH, CDR2 LQKENI, per germline. This sequence originates from a woman aged 25 to 39 in good health and CMV-seropositive. The rearrangement links TRBV18 to TRBJ1-5, with 7 bases that match TRBD1. The sample comprised PBMCs. CDR3 nucleotides: TGTGCCAGCTCACCGACAGGGTTCAATCAGCCCCAGCATTTT. The encoded protein is CASSPTGFNQPQHF.